Presented here are 30 T cell receptor beta chains from one specimen sequenced in a study of T-cell memory formation after mild COVID-19. TCRdb used MiXCR to reprocess the 5' RACE reads, holding one entry per CDR3 protein. The repertoire holds about 90,000 distinct CDR3 sequences, about 13% seen once, with about a quarter in the top ten. The sample comprised PBMCs or a T cell subset sorted from them (not recorded which). Receptors originate from an adult woman who had mild COVID-19 (a few samples of this study predate the infection). Cell type and time point are not known.

The chain uses TRBV7-9 and TRBJ2-1; D possibly corresponds to TRBD2 (5 bases). Trimming pared 2 bases from V and 7 bases from J, leaving 18 bases between. The CDR3 totals 16 residues. Germline CDR1 reads SEHNR; CDR2 reads FQNEAQ (reference sequence). The CDR3 sequence: CASSLHLAYGANEQFF. CDR3 nucleotides: TGTGCCAGCAGCTTACACCTAGCCTACGGCGCGAATGAGCAGTTCTTC. The variable domain in full, with the rest retrieved from reference TRBV7-9 and TRBJ2-1, is DTGVSQNPRHKITKRGQNVTFRCDPISEHNRLYWYRQTLGQGPEFLTYFQNEAQLEKSRLLSDRFSAERPKGSFSTLEIQRTEQGDSAMYLCASSLHLAYGANEQFFGPGTRLTVL.

V and J are TRBV6-1 and TRBJ2-7, with 7 positions matching TRBD1. The CDR3 is 13 amino acids. With 11 bases clipped from V and 3 bases from J, the junction kept 10 bases outside the gene matches. The V gene's germline CDR1 is MNHNS and CDR2 SASEGT. This CDR3 reads CAPTLGQIYEQYF. The DNA for the CDR3 is TGTGCCCCCACGCTGGGACAGATCTACGAGCAGTACTTC.

This clonotype was detected only a few times. The CDR3 is CATSRDTDTDYEQYF. CDR3 bases: TGTGCCACCAGCAGAGATACAGATACAGACTACGAGCAGTACTTC. The chain couples TRBV15 to TRBJ2-7; D not certain. The germline CDR1 and CDR2 sequences are LNHNV and YYDKDF (reference sequence). With 0 bases removed from V and 3 bases from J, the gap between germline ends came to 12 bases. This CDR3 region has 15 residues.

This clonotype was observed a handful of times. The chain joins TRBV6-1 to TRBJ1-5; TRBD1 is a possible D gene (5 bases). The V end lost 3 bases, the J end lost 3 bases, and 12 bases lay between the germline ends. The germline gives CDR1 MNHNS, CDR2 SASEGT. The CDR3 loop spans 15 amino acids. The DNA for the CDR3 is TGTGCCAGCAGTGATTGGGCAGGGAACAATCAGCCCCAGCATTTT. Protein product: CASSDWAGNNQPQHF.

There are a few counts of this clonotype. The chain recombines TRBV24-1 with TRBJ2-3, with 10 bases fitting TRBD1. Germline V gene sequence: CDR1 KGHDR, CDR2 SFDVKD. J lost 2 bases, V lost 7 bases, and 11 bases had no gene match. CDR3 length: 17 residues. CDR3 coding DNA: TGTGCCACCAGATCCGACGGGGGACAGGGGAACACAGATACGCAGTATTTT. It codes for CATRSDGGQGNTDTQYF.

There are a few counts of this clonotype. The gene calls are TRBV4-3 and TRBJ2-5; 10 nucleotides align to TRBD1. The germline gives CDR1 LGHNA, CDR2 YSLEER. The V segment lost 2 bases and the J segment 5 bases; nucleotides outside the gene matches: 5. There are 15 residues in the CDR3. The DNA of the CDR3 is TGCGCCAGCAGCCAATCGACAGGGGGCAGCGAGACCCAGTACTTC. Translating gives CASSQSTGGSETQYF.

The chain couples TRBV9 to TRBJ2-3; D uncertain. V was trimmed by 3 bases and J by 6 bases, leaving 14 bases between them. The CDR3 runs 14 residues. Germline CDR1 and CDR2: SGDLS and YYNGEE. In nucleotides, the CDR3 is TGTGCCAGCAGCGCCCTCCTGGGGATGGATACGCAGTATTTT. Protein sequence: CASSALLGMDTQYF.

V gene TRBV20-1 combines with J gene TRBJ2-2, with 9 nucleotides matching TRBD2. Germline trimming cut 6 bases from V and 7 bases from J; bases unmatched to any gene: 18. The CDR3 consists of 17 residues. Per germline, CDR1 DFQATT and CDR2 SNEGSKA (reference sequence). CDR3: CSAEHLSSGAAVGELFF. In DNA form, the CDR3 reads TGCAGTGCCGAGCACCTGTCTAGCGGGGCTGCCGTCGGGGAGCTGTTTTTT.

This clonotype was found a few times. The rearrangement links TRBV7-2 to TRBJ1-1; D is perhaps TRBD1 (6 bases). CDR1 and CDR2 (germline): SGHTA, FQGNSA. Trimming took 1 base from V and 3 from J, leaving 9 bases between them. The CDR3 runs 14 residues. The DNA of the CDR3 is TGTGCCAGCAGCTTAGGATACAGGGACACTGAAGCTTTCTTT. It specifies CASSLGYRDTEAFF.

Written as DNA, the CDR3 is TGTGCCAGCTCACCACCGGACCCATCATCGCCCTCCTACAATGAGCAGTTCTTC. Translated: CASSPPDPSSPSYNEQFF. The V call is TRBV18, the J call TRBJ2-1; D call uncertain. V shed 0 bases and J shed 0 bases, with 15 bases lying between them. Per the germline V gene, CDR1 is KGHSH and CDR2 is LQKENI. This CDR3 spans 18 amino acids.

The CDR3 reads CATSDLGQSETQYF. Written as DNA, the CDR3 is TGTGCCACCAGTGATTTAGGGCAGTCGGAGACCCAGTACTTC. This chain joins TRBV24-1 and TRBJ2-5, with D unresolved. The V and J ends lost 1 base and 5 bases respectively, with 10 bases between them. The CDR3 is 14 residues long. The germline V gene encodes CDR1 KGHDR and CDR2 SFDVKD.

This clonotype came up a few times. CDR3 bases: TGTGCCAGCAGTTACGGGTCGGGTAATGGTGAAGCTTTCTTT. It is translated as CASSYGSGNGEAFF. The chain has TRBV6-5 and TRBJ1-1, with no clear D. This CDR3 spans 14 amino acids. Germline V gene sequence: CDR1 MNHEY, CDR2 SVGAGI. Trimming pared 2 bases from V and 7 bases from J, leaving 14 bases between.

The V and J genes are TRBV28 and TRBJ1-6; 7 bases line up with TRBD1. The CDR3 runs 17 residues. V was clipped by 4 bases and J by 8 bases; unmatched bases: 14. CDR1 is MDHEN and CDR2 is SYDVKM in the germline V gene. CDR3 bases: TGTGCCAGCAGTTCGGGACAGTTTACCTTCAGGGATTCACCCCTCCACTTT. It specifies CASSSGQFTFRDSPLHF.

The gene calls are TRBV19 and TRBJ2-7, with D tentatively TRBD1 (5 bases). Germline lookup yields CDR1 LNHDA and CDR2 SQIVND (reference sequence). The ends were cut back, 3 bases at V and 0 bases at J, with 9 bases in the middle. The length of the CDR3 is 14 residues. CDR3 in amino acids: CASSINGHSYEQYF. The DNA for the CDR3 is TGTGCCAGTAGTATTAACGGACACTCCTACGAGCAGTACTTC.

This clonotype was counted a few times. The rearrangement links TRBV9 to TRBJ1-4, with 7 bases that match TRBD1. The V segment lost 1 base and the J segment 7 bases; nucleotides outside the gene matches: 7. CDR1 is SGDLS, CDR2 YYNGEE, per germline. This CDR3 spans 15 amino acids. The CDR3 region is CASSVYEGAGEKLFF. For the CDR3, the DNA is TGTGCCAGCAGCGTATACGAGGGGGCGGGTGAAAAACTGTTTTTT. The variable domain in full, with the rest retrieved from reference TRBV9 and TRBJ1-4, is DSGVTQTPKHLITATGQRVTLRCSPRSGDLSVYWYQQSLDQGLQFLIQYYNGEERAKGNILERFSAQQFPDLHSELNLSSLELGDSALYFCASSVYEGAGEKLFFGSGTQLSVL.

This clonotype was observed a few times. The junction departs from germline at one end; a sequencing error may be responsible. The CDR3 sequence is CASSPSLAGGDQETRYF. CDR3 coding DNA: TGTGCCAGCAGCCCCAGTCTAGCGGGGGGCGACCAAGAGACCCGGTACTTC. The chain uses TRBV7-8 and TRBJ2-5, with 11 bases matching TRBD2. The germline V gene encodes CDR1 SGHVS and CDR2 FQNEAQ. This CDR3 comprises 17 residues. The variable domain in full, completed from reference TRBV7-8 and TRBJ2-5, reads GAGVSQSPRYKVAKRGQDVALRCDPISGHVSLFWYQQALGQGPEFLTYFQNEAQLDKSGLPSDRFFAERPEGSVSTLKIQRTQQEDSAVYLCASSPSLAGGDQETRYFGPGTRLLVL.

This clonotype was seen at least ten times. V is TRBV4-3 and J is TRBJ2-7, with 9 bases fitting TRBD2. The junction had 0 bases not matched to a gene; V was cut back by 1 base and J by 2 bases. The CDR3 runs 14 residues. The germline CDR1 and CDR2 sequences are LGHNA and YSLEER. The CDR3 DNA sequence: TGCGCCAGCAGCCAAGTAGCGGGAGCCTACGAGCAGTACTTC. It specifies CASSQVAGAYEQYF.

In its sample, this clonotype was seen a few times. The chain combines TRBV20-1 with TRBJ1-5, with no clear D. Looked up from germline, CDR1 is DFQATT and CDR2 is SNEGSKA (reference sequence). The V and J ends lost 6 bases and 6 bases respectively, with 24 bases between them. This CDR3 spans 16 amino acids. Here the CDR3 DNA reads TGCAGTGCCCTTAGCCGAGCCATCAGTCGGCGTCAGCCCCAGCATTTT. Its protein is CSALSRAISRRQPQHF.

This clonotype was seen more than once but under ten times. V is TRBV27 and J is TRBJ2-7, with 7 bases aligning to TRBD1. V dropped 3 bases and J dropped 0; count of bases not matched to a gene: 5. Germline V gene sequence: CDR1 MNHEY, CDR2 SMNVEV (reference sequence). The CDR3 has 15 amino acids. The CDR3 DNA follows: TGTGCCAGCAGTTTTGTGGGACAGAGCTCCTACGAGCAGTACTTC. Protein sequence: CASSFVGQSSYEQYF.

This clonotype was seen only a few times. The V gene is TRBV6-6, the J gene TRBJ1-1; no reliable D call. The germline CDR1 and CDR2 sequences are MNHNY and SVGAGI (reference sequence). Trimming shortened V by 4 bases and J by 8 bases, and 14 bases separated the two germline ends. The CDR3 contains 13 residues. This CDR3 reads CASSFLGAKEAFF. The CDR3 coding sequence is TGTGCCAGCAGTTTCCTAGGCGCCAAAGAAGCTTTCTTT.

The genes are TRBV5-1 and TRBJ1-1; D not certain. CDR1 and CDR2 (germline): SGHRS, YFSETQ. This CDR3 is 14 amino acids long. Trimming pared 4 bases from V and 7 bases from J, leaving 17 bases between. CDR3: CASSAGFSTLEAFF. CDR3 bases: TGCGCCAGCAGCGCGGGTTTCAGTACCCTTGAAGCTTTCTTT.

This clonotype was counted at least ten times. J is TRBJ2-5 and V is TRBV7-9, with 8 nucleotides matching TRBD2. The germline V gene has CDR1 SEHNR and CDR2 FQNEAQ (reference sequence). J was trimmed by 1 base and V by 2 bases; bases with no gene match: 6. This CDR3 spans 16 amino acids. The CDR3 region has the DNA TGTGCCAGCAGCTTAATCAGCGCGGGGGGCCAAGAGACCCAGTACTTC. This codes for CASSLISAGGQETQYF.

This clonotype was detected a few times. This chain joins TRBV29-1 and TRBJ2-1; D is perhaps TRBD1 or TRBD2 (5 bases each). CDR1 is SQVTM, CDR2 ANQGSEA, per germline. V lost 6 bases and J 3 bases, leaving 9 bases between the germline ends. This CDR3 region has 12 residues. The CDR3 reads CSVPGLYNEQFF. DNA for the CDR3: TGCAGCGTCCCGGGGCTCTACAATGAGCAGTTCTTC.

V and J are TRBV9 and TRBJ2-3; TRBD2 might be the D (5 bases). With 4 bases removed from V and 2 bases from J, the gap between germline ends came to 17 bases. Germline V gene sequence: CDR1 SGDLS, CDR2 YYNGEE. The CDR3 has 16 residues. This CDR3 is CASSTRGGLSTDTQYF. The CDR3 DNA reads TGTGCCAGCAGCACGAGAGGAGGACTCTCCACAGATACGCAGTATTTT.

This clonotype was seen more than once but under ten times. The chain uses TRBV6-5 and TRBJ2-2; D remains ambiguous. This CDR3 spans 19 amino acids. Germline V CDR1 and CDR2: MNHEY, SVGAGI. The germline V and J ends were trimmed by 8 bases and 0 bases, with 25 bases remaining between them. The CDR3 spells CASAYPGVTTFANTGELFF. As DNA, the CDR3 is TGTGCCAGCGCATACCCTGGCGTGACGACGTTCGCGAACACCGGGGAGCTGTTTTTT.

The genes are TRBV5-6 and TRBJ2-3; perhaps D is TRBD1 or TRBD2 (5 bases each). Germline values: CDR1 SGHDT, CDR2 YYEEEE. Trimming took off 2 bases at V and 6 bases at J, with 10 bases between the two ends. The CDR3 has 13 residues. CDR3 protein: CASSFGDPDTQYF. CDR3 bases: TGTGCCAGCAGCTTTGGGGACCCCGATACGCAGTATTTT.

This clonotype was observed a handful of times. The chain uses TRBV29-1 and TRBJ2-7, with 7 bases matching TRBD2. The CDR3 runs to 13 residues. The germline V gene has CDR1 SQVTM and CDR2 ANQGSEA. With V trimmed by 5 bases and J by 0 bases, 4 bases remained unmatched. Here the CDR3 DNA reads TGCAGCGTTAGCCCGGGAGGCTCCTACGAGCAGTACTTC. It translates to CSVSPGGSYEQYF.

This clonotype was detected a few times. The chain couples TRBV20-1 to TRBJ2-5, with D perhaps matching TRBD1 (6 bases). The CDR3 loop spans 15 amino acids. Germline V gives CDR1 DFQATT, CDR2 SNEGSKA (reference sequence). Trimming removed 6 bases from V and 2 bases from J, with 19 bases in between. Here the CDR3 reads CSAVGTPIFQETQYF. The CDR3 DNA is TGCAGTGCCGTCGGGACACCGATATTTCAAGAGACCCAGTACTTC.

This clonotype was counted only a few times. The CDR3 loop reads CASSLYPGLTDGYTF. The CDR3 region has the DNA TGTGCCAGCAGTTTATACCCCGGGTTGACAGATGGCTACACCTTC. The chain recombines TRBV12-3 or TRBV12-4 with TRBJ1-2; TRBD1 might be the D (5 bases). The V end was cut by 2 bases, the J end by 6 bases, with 16 bases between. This CDR3 comprises 15 residues.

This clonotype was observed a handful of times. The chain recombines TRBV6-4 with TRBJ2-2, with D hard to call. Germline V gene lookup returns CDR1 MRHNA and CDR2 SNTAGT. Trimming took off 4 bases at V and 3 bases at J, with 9 bases between the two ends. The CDR3 extends over 14 amino acids. This chain's CDR3 is CASSVAADTGELFF. CDR3 bases: TGTGCCAGCAGTGTGGCTGCGGACACCGGGGAGCTGTTTTTT.